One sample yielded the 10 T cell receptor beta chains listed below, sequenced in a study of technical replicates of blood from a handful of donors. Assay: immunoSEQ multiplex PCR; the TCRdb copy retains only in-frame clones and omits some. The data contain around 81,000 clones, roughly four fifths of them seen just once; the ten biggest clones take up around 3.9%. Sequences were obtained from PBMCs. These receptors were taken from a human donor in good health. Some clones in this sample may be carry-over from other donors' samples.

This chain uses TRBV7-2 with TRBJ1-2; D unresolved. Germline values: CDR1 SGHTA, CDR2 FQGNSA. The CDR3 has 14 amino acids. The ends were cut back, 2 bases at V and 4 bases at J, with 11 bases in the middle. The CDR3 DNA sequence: TGTGCCAGCAGCTTATCGGTGATCCCCTATGGCTACACCTTC. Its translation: CASSLSVIPYGYTF. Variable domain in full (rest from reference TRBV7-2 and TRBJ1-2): GAGVSQSPSNKVTEKGKDVELRCDPISGHTALYWYRQSLGQGLEFLIYFQGNSAPDKSGLPSDRFSAERTGGSVSTLTIQRTQQEDSAVYLCASSLSVIPYGYTFGSGTRLTVV.

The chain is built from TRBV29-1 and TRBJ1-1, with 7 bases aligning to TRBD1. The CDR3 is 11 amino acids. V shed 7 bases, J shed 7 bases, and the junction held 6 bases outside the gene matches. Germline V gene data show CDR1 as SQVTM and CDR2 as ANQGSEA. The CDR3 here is CSGKQGSEAFF. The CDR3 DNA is TGCAGCGGCAAACAGGGGAGTGAAGCTTTCTTT.

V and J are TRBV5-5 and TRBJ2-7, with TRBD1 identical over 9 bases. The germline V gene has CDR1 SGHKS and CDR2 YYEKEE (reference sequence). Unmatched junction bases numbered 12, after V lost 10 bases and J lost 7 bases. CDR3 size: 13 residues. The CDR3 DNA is TGTGCCGGCGGGACAGGGCTACCTGGGGAGCAGTACTTC. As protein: CAGGTGLPGEQYF.

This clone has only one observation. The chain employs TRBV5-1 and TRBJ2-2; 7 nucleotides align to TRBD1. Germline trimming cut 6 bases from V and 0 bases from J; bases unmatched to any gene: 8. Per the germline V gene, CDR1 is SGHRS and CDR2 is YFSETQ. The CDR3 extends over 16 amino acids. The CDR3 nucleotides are TGCGCCAGCACCCTCCTAGGGACAGCGAACACCGGGGAGCTGTTTTTT. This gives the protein CASTLLGTANTGELFF.

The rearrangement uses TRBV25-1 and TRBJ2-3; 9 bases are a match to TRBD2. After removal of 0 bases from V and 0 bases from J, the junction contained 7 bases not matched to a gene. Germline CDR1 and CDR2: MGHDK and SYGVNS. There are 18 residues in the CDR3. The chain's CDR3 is CASSEYRSGGTSTDTQYF. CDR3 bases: TGTGCCAGCAGTGAATATCGGAGCGGGGGGACTAGCACAGATACGCAGTATTTT. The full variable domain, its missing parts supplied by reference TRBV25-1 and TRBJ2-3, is EADIYQTPRYLVIGTGKKITLECSQTMGHDKMYWYQQDPGMELHLIHYSYGVNSTEKGDLSSESTVSRIRTEHFPLTLESARPSHTSQYLCASSEYRSGGTSTDTQYFGPGTRLTVL.

The CDR3 nucleotides are TGTGCCAGCAGTTGGAGCGGGAGTGCCCCCTACGAGCAGTACTTC. It specifies CASSWSGSAPYEQYF. V and J are TRBV2 and TRBJ2-7, with 8 bases lining up with TRBD2. This CDR3 contains 15 residues. The V segment lost 5 bases and the J segment 2 bases; nucleotides outside the gene matches: 8. Germline CDR1 SNHLY, CDR2 FYNNEI.

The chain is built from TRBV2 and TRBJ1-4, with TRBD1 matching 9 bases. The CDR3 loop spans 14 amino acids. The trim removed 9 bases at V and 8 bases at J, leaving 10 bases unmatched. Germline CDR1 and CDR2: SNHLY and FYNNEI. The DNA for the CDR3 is TGTGCCAGTTCGGGACAGGGCGGGAGAGAAAAACTGTTTTTT. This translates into CASSGQGGREKLFF.

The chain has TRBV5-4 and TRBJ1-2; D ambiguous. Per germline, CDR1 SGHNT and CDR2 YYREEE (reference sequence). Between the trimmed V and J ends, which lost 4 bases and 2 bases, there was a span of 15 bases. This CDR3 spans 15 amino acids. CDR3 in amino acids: CASSILGRENYGYTF. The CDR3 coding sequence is TGTGCCAGCAGCATTCTAGGACGGGAGAACTATGGCTACACCTTC.

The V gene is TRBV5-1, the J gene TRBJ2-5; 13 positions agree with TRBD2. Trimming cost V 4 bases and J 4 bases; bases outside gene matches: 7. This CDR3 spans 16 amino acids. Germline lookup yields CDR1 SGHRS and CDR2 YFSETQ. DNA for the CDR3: TGCGCCAGCAGCAGAGGACTAGCGGGAGCAGCAGAGACCCAGTACTTC. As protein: CASSRGLAGAAETQYF.

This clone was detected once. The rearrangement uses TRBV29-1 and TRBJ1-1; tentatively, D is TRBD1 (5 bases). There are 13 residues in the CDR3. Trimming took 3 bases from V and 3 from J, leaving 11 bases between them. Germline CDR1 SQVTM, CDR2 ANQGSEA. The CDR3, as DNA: TGCAGCGTTGACCGGGGGGGGTACACTGAAGCTTTCTTT. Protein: CSVDRGGYTEAFF.